The sequence of this TCR beta chain was determined in a study of blood T cell repertoires in COVID-19. The CDR3 is made up of 13 amino acids. The V and J ends lost 5 bases and 7 bases respectively, with 12 bases between them. Germline V gene lookup returns CDR1 MNHEY and CDR2 SVGEGT. In the authors' methods: Amplifying reference gene primers gave estimates of nucleated cell counts. TCRdb's table, derived via immunoSEQ multiplex PCR, lists solely in-frame clones and lacks some. The V and J calls and the clone size are those of that table, but D and trimming were determined from the DNA. The table has under 300,000 clones, roughly 80% seen once.

The chain recombines TRBV6-2 or TRBV6-3 with TRBJ1-5, with D possibly TRBD1 on 5 matching bases. Sequencing was done on a sample of peripheral blood. This TCR came from a woman aged 18-29 years with acute or convalescent COVID-19. CDR3 residues: CASSGRAIQPQHF. CDR3 coding DNA: TGTGCCAGCAGTGGCAGGGCGATACAGCCCCAGCATTTT.